This TCR beta chain was recorded in a study of blood T cell repertoires in COVID-19. Study-wide background: The analysed material was cDNA or gDNA that came from T cells, B-cell-depleted T cells, or PBMCs.

Authors' analysis steps: Nucleated cell number was recorded as an estimate derived from reference gene primer amplification. Some clones are missing from TCRdb's copy, which holds only in-frame ones; the method was immunoSEQ multiplex PCR. V, J and clone size derive from that table, while D and trimming were established from the DNA sequence. The table lists 390,000 or so clones, approximately 87% of them singletons. Donors of Cohort 3 who recovered were those that had two negative PCRs, clearance, or symptom resolution. Note on this clone: Other DNA sequences in this sample translate to the same CDR3.

Trimming shortened V by 3 bases and J by 3 bases, and 9 bases separated the two germline ends. The CDR3 is made up of 13 amino acids. Sequencing input: PBMCs or T cells enriched from blood (not recorded which). The rearrangement joins TRBV12-3 or TRBV12-4 to TRBJ2-7; the D gene is possibly TRBD1 (5 bases). The receptor was derived from a woman between 45 and 65 years old who had recovered from COVID-19. Written as DNA, the CDR3 is TGTGCCAGCAGTTTGGACATCAGCTACGAGCAGTACTTC. This translates into CASSLDISYEQYF.